This T cell receptor beta chain was profiled in a study of T-cell memory formation after mild COVID-19. Study-wide results and limits: Pre-infection memory already had some responding clones, implying cross-reactive memory joined. CD4/CD8 balance characterized clones contracting day 15 to 85, and CD4+ skew characterized later expanders.

Worth noting for this clonotype: No antigen is known for it.

Barcoded TCR alpha and TCR beta cDNA libraries with UMIs came from 5'RACE using constant-segment primers. TCRdb processed the 5' RACE reads anew with MiXCR; each CDR3 protein has one entry. This table holds approximately 100,000 distinct CDR3 sequences, about 15% found once. Germline loops: CDR1 LGHNA, CDR2 YNFKEQ. The CDR3 covers 19 residues. V was clipped by 1 base and J by 3 bases, with 25 bases between them. Sequencing was performed on PBMCs or a T cell subset sorted from them (not recorded which). The chain links TRBV4-2 to TRBJ2-7; TRBD1 is a possible D gene (6 bases). The TCR originated in an adult woman who had mild COVID-19 (a few samples of this study predate the infection). Cell type and time point are not known. The CDR3 bases are TGTGCCAGCAGCCAAGCAACGGGGCGGTTCACAGGGCAGATCTACGAGCAGTACTTC. It translates to CASSQATGRFTGQIYEQYF.